This T cell receptor (beta chain) was retrieved from a study of cytomegalovirus exposure and HLA in healthy donors. Broader study findings: Across donors, most TCRs were seen rarely, yet some public ones were widespread. Later, an analysis found that common viral pathogens appeared to be linked with several of the most significant clusters. In an earlier analysis, productive rearrangement rates for most beta V segments clustered near 90% or 30%.

The length of the CDR3 is 15 residues. Looked up from germline, CDR1 is MRHNA and CDR2 is SNTAGT. Germline trimming cut 4 bases from V and 8 bases from J; bases unmatched to any gene: 8. Turning to this clone: Its antigen is still unknown.

Primers for the PCR totalled 60 Vbeta and 13 Jbeta. How the authors handled the data: As a later analysis found, there were approximately 80 million unique TCR beta chains, of which around 9.9 million were shared. The repertoire was sequenced with immunoSEQ multiplex PCR; TCRdb's copy has only in-frame clones and lacks some. V, J and clone size are those of that table, while D and trimming were read from the DNA. The repertoire holds 150,000 to 180,000 clones, with roughly 83% as singletons. This sequence joins TRBV6-4 and TRBJ2-1; 10 positions agree with TRBD1. Sequenced material: PBMCs. The TCR originated in a man in his thirties or forties in good health and CMV-seropositive. CDR3 region: CASSVGGTGADEQFF. CDR3 nucleotide sequence: TGTGCCAGCAGTGTAGGGGGGACAGGGGCGGATGAGCAGTTCTTC.